The present TCR beta chain was sequenced within a study of blood T cells in healthy people across ages. Then a second PCR, running roughly 6 to 11 cycles, was carried out with a sample-barcoded 5' primer and a J-beta primer mix. TCRdb reprocessed the 5' RACE reads with MiXCR, giving one entry per CDR3 protein. The sample has over 1,500,000 distinct CDR3 sequences; roughly 50% are singletons. This clonotype came up a few times. Germline V gene sequence: CDR1 SGHDN, CDR2 FVKESK. J gave up 1 base and V 4 bases, and 12 bases lay outside the gene matches. The CDR3 runs to 18 residues. V usage is TRBV14 and J usage is TRBJ2-1, with 8 bases aligning to TRBD2. This TCR derives from a woman in her thirties or forties in good health. The sample consisted of blood. The CDR3 bases are TGTGCCAGCAGCCTAATTGAACAGCGGGGGAGGTCCTACAATGAGCAGTTCTTC. Its protein is CASSLIEQRGRSYNEQFF.